Listed here are 11 T cell receptor beta chains from one sample, sequenced in a study of OX40 agonist ivuxolimab in advanced cancers. TCRdb keeps only in-frame clones here, not all; method: immunoSEQ multiplex PCR. Altogether about 44,000 clones are present, roughly 80% being singletons, with the ten largest covering roughly 6.8%. This specimen was CD4+ or CD8+ T cells sorted from blood, taken in a trial of the OX40 agonist ivuxolimab. Every receptor here comes from an adult with an advanced solid tumor such as melanoma, head and neck, liver or kidney cancer.

The chain couples TRBV2 to TRBJ2-1, with 8 bases that match TRBD1. Per germline, CDR1 SNHLY and CDR2 FYNNEI. The CDR3 runs to 15 residues. The V and J ends lost 7 bases and 5 bases, in that order; junction bases with no gene match: 10. Here the CDR3 DNA reads TGTGCCAGCATGATGGACAGGGTAGGGGACAATGAGCAGTTCTTC. It specifies CASMMDRVGDNEQFF.

By share, this clone counts as medium-sized (0.01 to 0.1%). The chain is built from TRBV29-1 and TRBJ1-1, with no clear D. With 4 bases removed from V and 2 bases from J, the gap between germline ends came to 8 bases. CDR3 length: 12 amino acids. Germline assignment: CDR1 SQVTM and CDR2 ANQGSEA. Here the CDR3 reads CSVGVSNTEAFF. The DNA of the CDR3 is TGCAGCGTTGGTGTGTCTAACACTGAAGCTTTCTTT.

The rearrangement links TRBV5-4 to TRBJ2-3; a weak D match, TRBD1 (5 bases). Germline-derived CDR1 and CDR2 are SGHNT and YYREEE (reference sequence). The germline V and J ends were trimmed by 0 bases and 2 bases, with 19 bases remaining between them. This CDR3 is built from 18 residues. The CDR3 nucleotides read TGTGCCAGCAGCTTGGACTTTGGCAGGGTTAAGCCCACAGATACGCAGTATTTT. Its translation is CASSLDFGRVKPTDTQYF.

This chain uses TRBV2 with TRBJ2-7, with TRBD1 identical over 9 bases. Germline values: CDR1 SNHLY, CDR2 FYNNEI. V lost 6 bases to trimming and J lost 1 base; unmatched junction nucleotides: 7. This CDR3 comprises 15 residues. The CDR3 is CASRTGTGNSYEQYF. CDR3 DNA sequence: TGTGCCAGCAGAACCGGGACAGGGAATTCCTACGAGCAGTACTTC.

The chain uses TRBV5-1 and TRBJ1-3; TRBD1 matches 7 bases. This CDR3 spans 13 amino acids. V lost 7 bases, J lost 2 bases, and 3 bases stayed unmatched. Germline V gene data show CDR1 as SGHRS and CDR2 as YFSETQ. The CDR3 sequence: CASRQGTGNTIYF. CDR3 nucleotide sequence: TGCGCCAGCCGACAGGGCACTGGAAACACCATATATTTT.

V and J are TRBV6-5 and TRBJ2-3; D not resolved. Trimming left V 5 bases short and J 0 bases short, with 12 bases between. This CDR3 is 15 amino acids long. Per the germline V gene, CDR1 is MNHEY and CDR2 is SVGAGI. The CDR3 region is CASSQTPASTDTQYF. DNA of the CDR3: TGTGCCAGCAGTCAAACGCCCGCTAGCACAGATACGCAGTATTTT.

There are a few counts of this clone. The rearrangement uses TRBV5-1 and TRBJ2-3; unclear D gene. This CDR3 is 12 amino acids long. CDR1 SGHRS and CDR2 YFSETQ come from the germline V gene. V was cut by 3 bases and J by 6 bases, with 8 bases left in between. The CDR3 DNA reads as TGCGCCAGCAGCTCGGATTTGGATACGCAGTATTTT. It translates to CASSSDLDTQYF. Supplemented by reference TRBV5-1 and TRBJ2-3, the full variable domain reads KAGVTQTPRYLIKTRGQQVTLSCSPISGHRSVSWYQQTPGQGLQFLFEYFSETQRNKGNFPGRFSGRQFSNSRSEMNVSTLELGDSALYLCASSSDLDTQYFGPGTRLTVL.

V gene TRBV7-2 combines with J gene TRBJ2-7; D is unclear. V dropped 3 bases and J dropped 0 bases, with 12 bases sitting between them. This CDR3 is 15 amino acids long. Germline values: CDR1 SGHTA, CDR2 FQGNSA. CDR3 protein: CASSLTGVSSYEQYF. Written as DNA, the CDR3 is TGTGCCAGCAGCTTGACTGGGGTTAGCTCCTACGAGCAGTACTTC.

The chain links TRBV5-4 to TRBJ2-1; a possible D gene is TRBD1 (5 bases). Trimming stripped 5 bases from V and 7 bases from J, with 16 bases between. This CDR3 is 14 amino acids long. Germline V gene data show CDR1 as SGHNT and CDR2 as YYREEE (reference sequence). CDR3 residues: CASSWHRSGNEQFF. Written as DNA, the CDR3 is TGTGCCAGCAGTTGGCACAGATCAGGGAATGAGCAGTTCTTC.

J is TRBJ1-4 and V is TRBV4-1; maybe TRBD1 (5 bases). The V end was cut by 0 bases, the J end by 5 bases, with 16 bases between. The germline V gene encodes CDR1 MGHRA and CDR2 YSYEKL. CDR3 length equals 17 residues. CDR3 in amino acids: CASSQESGGTLNEKLFF. Here the CDR3 DNA reads TGCGCCAGCAGCCAAGAATCGGGGGGGACTTTGAATGAAAAACTGTTTTTT.

CDR3 bases: TGTGCCAGCAGTCGCGAAACTAATTCACCCCTCCACTTT. Amino acid sequence: CASSRETNSPLHF. The chain has TRBV6-5 and TRBJ1-6; the D is unclear. CDR1 is MNHEY, CDR2 SVGAGI, per germline. The V gene lost 5 bases and the J gene lost 6 bases, with 8 bases spanning the gap. The length of the CDR3 is 13 residues.